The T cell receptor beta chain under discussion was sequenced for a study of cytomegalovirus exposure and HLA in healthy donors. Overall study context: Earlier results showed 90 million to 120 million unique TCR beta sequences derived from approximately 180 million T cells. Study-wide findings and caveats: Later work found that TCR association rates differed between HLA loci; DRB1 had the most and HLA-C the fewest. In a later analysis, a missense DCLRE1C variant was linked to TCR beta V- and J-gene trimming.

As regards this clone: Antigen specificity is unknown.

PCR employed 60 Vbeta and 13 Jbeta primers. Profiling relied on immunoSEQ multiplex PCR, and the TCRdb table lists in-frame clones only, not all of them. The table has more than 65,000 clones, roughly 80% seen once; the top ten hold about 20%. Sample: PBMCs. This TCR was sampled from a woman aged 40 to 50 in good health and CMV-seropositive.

In nucleotides, the CDR3 is TGTGCCAGCAGCCCCCCGGGGGGAGGCACAGATACGCAGTATTTT. Protein: CASSPPGGGTDTQYF. The gene calls are TRBV28 and TRBJ2-3, with 7 bases lining up with TRBD2. CDR1 and CDR2 (germline): MDHEN, SYDVKM. V dropped 6 bases and J dropped 1; count of bases not matched to a gene: 7. This CDR3 is 15 amino acids long.